A selection of T cell receptor beta chains follows, all from one sample in a study of T cell changes during pregnancy in multiple sclerosis. Some clones are missing from TCRdb's copy, which holds only in-frame ones; the method was immunoSEQ multiplex PCR. Among around 92,000 clones listed, almost 95% were seen once. Sequenced here: peripheral blood, sampled in the third trimester of pregnancy. The source is a female donor with multiple sclerosis, enrolled in a pregnancy study. Both conserved end residues are part of each CDR3. D genes are given only for firm matches. Rows may omit the clone size; those that give it use once, few, many or a size class.

CDR3nt: TGTGCCAGCAGCCTGTCGTCCTACGAGCAGTACTTC; CDR3aa: CASSLSSYEQYF; d_gene: -; abundance: -; v_gene: TRBV14; j_gene: TRBJ2-7
CDR3nt: TGTGCCAGCAGTGCACTGATAAGTCAGCCCCAGCATTTT; CDR3aa: CASSALISQPQHF; d_gene: -; abundance: -; v_gene: TRBV2; j_gene: TRBJ1-5
CDR3nt: TGTGCCAGCATGGGGGGGGGCAATCAGCCCCAGCATTTT; CDR3aa: CASMGGGNQPQHF; d_gene: -; abundance: -; v_gene: TRBV2; j_gene: TRBJ1-5
CDR3nt: TGTGCCAGCAGTACCTATACGGGACAAATTTACGAGCAGTACTTC; CDR3aa: CASSTYTGQIYEQYF; d_gene: -; abundance: -; v_gene: TRBV2; j_gene: TRBJ2-7
CDR3nt: TGCGCCAGCAGCTTTTCACCGGGACAGGGGTTGGATGAGCAGTTCTTC; CDR3aa: CASSFSPGQGLDEQFF; d_gene: TRBD1; abundance: -; v_gene: TRBV4-3; j_gene: TRBJ2-1
CDR3nt: TGTGCCAGCAGCTTGGGCGCCCCCTCTGGAAACACCATATATTTT; CDR3aa: CASSLGAPSGNTIYF; d_gene: -; abundance: once; v_gene: TRBV5-8; j_gene: TRBJ1-3
CDR3nt: TGTGCCAGCCGGGACTTACAAGAGACCCAGTACTTC; CDR3aa: CASRDLQETQYF; d_gene: -; abundance: -; v_gene: TRBV6-6; j_gene: TRBJ2-5
CDR3nt: TGCGCCAGCAGCAGCCTTCCGGGGCAGCCCCAGCATTTT; CDR3aa: CASSSLPGQPQHF; d_gene: -; abundance: few; v_gene: TRBV4-1; j_gene: TRBJ1-5
CDR3nt: TGTGCCAGCAGCTTAATCCTAGCGGGAGCCCCGGGTGAGCAGTTCTTC; CDR3aa: CASSLILAGAPGEQFF; d_gene: TRBD2; abundance: -; v_gene: TRBV5-6; j_gene: TRBJ2-1
CDR3nt: TGTGCCAGCAGTGAAGTGGCTAGCGGGAGAGGGGCAGCCAAAAACATTCAGTACTTC; CDR3aa: CASSEVASGRGAAKNIQYF; d_gene: TRBD2; abundance: -; v_gene: TRBV6-1; j_gene: TRBJ2-4
CDR3nt: TGTGCCAGCTCACCGGATAGGCAGGGCTGGATTATGAACACTGAAGCTTTCTTT; CDR3aa: CASSPDRQGWIMNTEAFF; d_gene: -; abundance: -; v_gene: TRBV18; j_gene: TRBJ1-1
CDR3nt: TGTGCCAGCAGTTTCGTTGGAAACACCATATATTTT; CDR3aa: CASSFVGNTIYF; d_gene: -; abundance: -; v_gene: TRBV28; j_gene: TRBJ1-3
CDR3nt: TGTGCCAGCAGCTTAGGGGGGCGCCCTGGAAACACCATATATTTT; CDR3aa: CASSLGGRPGNTIYF; d_gene: -; abundance: -; v_gene: TRBV13; j_gene: TRBJ1-3
CDR3nt: TGTGCCAGCACTTGGCGGGAGACGCAGGATGAGCAGTTCTTC; CDR3aa: CASTWRETQDEQFF; d_gene: TRBD2; abundance: -; v_gene: TRBV2; j_gene: TRBJ2-1
CDR3nt: TGTGCCAGCAGACTAGCGGGAGGAGGAGAGACCCAGTACTTC; CDR3aa: CASRLAGGGETQYF; d_gene: TRBD2; abundance: once; v_gene: TRBV6-5; j_gene: TRBJ2-5
CDR3nt: TGTGCCAGTAGTATGGTTGGCGATACGCAGTATTTT; CDR3aa: CASSMVGDTQYF; d_gene: -; abundance: -; v_gene: TRBV19; j_gene: TRBJ2-3
CDR3nt: TGTGCCAGCAGCAAGCGGGGCGGGGAGCTGTTTTTT; CDR3aa: CASSKRGGELFF; d_gene: -; abundance: -; v_gene: TRBV21-1; j_gene: TRBJ2-2
CDR3nt: TGTGCCAGCAGTTACGGAGGGGGCGGGAACAATGAGCAGTTCTTC; CDR3aa: CASSYGGGGNNEQFF; d_gene: -; abundance: -; v_gene: TRBV6-5; j_gene: TRBJ2-1
CDR3nt: TGTGCCAGCAGCTTAGGGCAGGGCGTAATGGAGACCCAGTACTTC; CDR3aa: CASSLGQGVMETQYF; d_gene: -; abundance: once; v_gene: TRBV7-2; j_gene: TRBJ2-5
CDR3nt: TGTGCCAGCAGCCCCGCCGACTTAGAGACCCAGTACTTC; CDR3aa: CASSPADLETQYF; d_gene: -; abundance: -; v_gene: TRBV7-9; j_gene: TRBJ2-5
CDR3nt: TGTGCCAGCAGCCAGGACTTTAGCGGGAGGTCCTACGAGCAGTACTTC; CDR3aa: CASSQDFSGRSYEQYF; d_gene: TRBD2; abundance: -; v_gene: TRBV4-2; j_gene: TRBJ2-7
CDR3nt: TGTGCCAGTAGTATTCTGGTAGCGGGAGTTATGGGGCGCACCGGGGAGCTGTTTTTT; CDR3aa: CASSILVAGVMGRTGELFF; d_gene: TRBD2; abundance: once; v_gene: TRBV19; j_gene: TRBJ2-2
CDR3nt: TGTGCCAGCAGCTCAGGGGTAGAGACCCAGTACTTC; CDR3aa: CASSSGVETQYF; d_gene: -; abundance: once; v_gene: TRBV5-5; j_gene: TRBJ2-5
CDR3nt: TGTGCCAGCCATCAAAGCAATCAGCCCCAGCATTTT; CDR3aa: CASHQSNQPQHF; d_gene: -; abundance: -; v_gene: TRBV2; j_gene: TRBJ1-5
CDR3nt: TGTGCCACCCAGGGCGAGACTGAAGCTTTCTTT; CDR3aa: CATQGETEAFF; d_gene: -; abundance: -; v_gene: TRBV15; j_gene: TRBJ1-1
CDR3nt: TGTGCCAGCAGCCCCAGGGACAGCTCCTACGAGCAGTACTTC; CDR3aa: CASSPRDSSYEQYF; d_gene: TRBD1; abundance: -; v_gene: TRBV7-6; j_gene: TRBJ2-7
CDR3nt: TGTGCCAGTGGTATGAGTTTCTTCTCTGGAAACACCATATATTTT; CDR3aa: CASGMSFFSGNTIYF; d_gene: -; abundance: -; v_gene: TRBV19; j_gene: TRBJ1-3
CDR3nt: TGCGCCAGCAGCTTGTTGCAGGAGGTTAGCGGCGGGGAGCTGTTTTTT; CDR3aa: CASSLLQEVSGGELFF; d_gene: -; abundance: -; v_gene: TRBV5-1; j_gene: TRBJ2-2
CDR3nt: TGTGCCAGCAGCGTTCTCACAGGGGGAAGCCTGGACGAGCAGTACTTC; CDR3aa: CASSVLTGGSLDEQYF; d_gene: TRBD1; abundance: -; v_gene: TRBV9; j_gene: TRBJ2-7